Listed here are 24 T cell receptor beta chains from one sample, sequenced in a study of blood T cell repertoires in COVID-19. Produced via immunoSEQ multiplex PCR; TCRdb's table is partial and in-frame only. The sample lists under 300,000 clones; more than 70% were seen once. The sample comprised PBMCs or T cells enriched from blood (not recorded which). These receptors originate from a woman between 35 and 50 years old with acute COVID-19.

The rearrangement links TRBV11-2 to TRBJ2-1; possible D gene TRBD1, 6 bases. This CDR3 contains 15 residues. V was clipped by 0 bases and J by 9 bases, with 15 bases between them. CDR1 is SGHAT and CDR2 is FQNNGV in the germline V gene. Here the CDR3 DNA reads TGTGCCAGCAGCTTAGAACGCGTCCAAGGGGGTGAGCAGTTCTTC. Amino acids: CASSLERVQGGEQFF.

The chain has TRBV5-4 and TRBJ2-7; D perhaps matches TRBD2 (5 bases). V lost 3 bases to trimming and J lost 3 bases, with 13 bases between them. Germline CDR1 and CDR2: SGHNT and YYREEE (reference sequence). This CDR3 spans 14 amino acids. In DNA, the CDR3 is TGTGCCAGCAGCTCCTTCGGGGTAAGCTACGAGCAGTACTTC. Translated, it gives CASSSFGVSYEQYF.

This clone was detected only a few times. V usage is TRBV11-3 and J usage is TRBJ1-5, with D perhaps matching TRBD1 (5 bases). The CDR3 runs to 14 residues. V was pared by 5 bases and J by 7 bases, with 15 bases between. The germline V gene encodes CDR1 SGHNT and CDR2 YENEEA. CDR3 sequence (DNA): TGTGCCAGCAGCGTCCGGGTTCGGGGGCAGCCCCAGCATTTT. Translated, it gives CASSVRVRGQPQHF.

The chain combines TRBV7-2 with TRBJ1-2; D perhaps matches TRBD1 (5 bases). This CDR3 spans 15 amino acids. The V gene's germline CDR1 is SGHTA and CDR2 FQGNSA. The V gene lost 1 base and the J gene lost 4 bases, with 13 bases spanning the gap. CDR3 amino acids: CASSLEKTVTYGYTF. CDR3 sequence (DNA): TGTGCCAGCAGCTTAGAAAAGACAGTCACCTATGGCTACACCTTC.

The V gene is TRBV5-8, the J gene TRBJ1-1; weak D call: TRBD1 (5 bases). V lost 4 bases and J lost 11, with 24 bases in between. This CDR3 is 15 amino acids long. Germline lookup yields CDR1 SGHTS and CDR2 YDEGEE. Here the CDR3 DNA reads TGTGCCAGCAGCCCGGACATCTTGGGGGGAAAAGGGGCTTTCTTT. Translating it yields CASSPDILGGKGAFF.

The chain uses TRBV7-9 and TRBJ1-1, with 8 bases that match TRBD1. V gave up 6 bases and J gave up 4 bases; unmatched junction bases: 13. The CDR3 loop spans 16 amino acids. Per the germline V gene, CDR1 is SEHNR and CDR2 is FQNEAQ (reference sequence). Written as DNA, the CDR3 is TGTGCCAGCAGTGGGCGACAGGGGTCCTTATCCACTGAAGCTTTCTTT. This sequence encodes CASSGRQGSLSTEAFF.

A single count supports this clone. The J gene is TRBJ2-2, the V gene TRBV6-1; D possibly corresponds to TRBD2 (5 bases). The V end was cut by 0 bases, the J end by 6 bases, with 11 bases between. The length of the CDR3 is 15 residues. From germline, CDR1 is MNHNS and CDR2 SASEGT. The CDR3 spells CASSEAPGIAGELFF. The CDR3 DNA reads TGTGCCAGCAGTGAAGCCCCCGGGATTGCCGGGGAGCTGTTTTTT.

The chain combines TRBV19 with TRBJ2-3; 7 nucleotides agree with TRBD2. CDR3 length equals 15 residues. V shed 9 bases, J shed 5 bases, and the junction held 14 bases outside the gene matches. Germline V gene sequence: CDR1 LNHDA, CDR2 SQIVND (reference sequence). The CDR3 loop is CASALGGPELDTQYF. DNA of the CDR3: TGTGCCAGCGCGTTGGGAGGGCCTGAATTAGATACGCAGTATTTT.

The rearrangement uses TRBV11-3 and TRBJ1-3; no definite D call. CDR1 SGHNT and CDR2 YENEEA come from the germline V gene. Trimming left V 5 bases short and J 9 bases short, with 8 bases between. The CDR3 runs to 11 residues. Here the CDR3 reads CASSTSGTIYF. The CDR3 bases are TGTGCCAGCAGCACCTCGGGCACCATATATTTT.

The chain recombines TRBV4-1 with TRBJ2-7, with 9 bases identical to TRBD2. V trimming: 2 bases; J trimming: 4 bases; junction bases outside the gene matches: 6. The germline CDR1 and CDR2 sequences are MGHRA and YSYEKL. The CDR3 totals 15 residues. The CDR3 DNA reads as TGCGCCAGCAGCCAAAGTTTAGCGGGAGTTTACGAGCAGTACGTC. This gives the protein CASSQSLAGVYEQYV.

The rearrangement links TRBV5-1 to TRBJ2-3, with D maybe TRBD1 (5 bases). The CDR3 is 15 residues long. CDR1 and CDR2 from the germline V gene are SGHRS and YFSETQ. Deletions cut 4 bases from V and 5 bases from J, with 17 bases between. For the CDR3, the DNA is TGCGCCAGCAGCCCAGACATTGATAGGGGAGATACGCAGTATTTT. This translates into CASSPDIDRGDTQYF.

The DNA of the CDR3 is TGTGCCAGCGACCGGGACTATCAACCGGCAGATACGCAGTATTTT. The encoded protein is CASDRDYQPADTQYF. J is TRBJ2-3 and V is TRBV5-5; TRBD2 agrees at 7 bases. The germline CDR1 and CDR2 sequences are SGHKS and YYEKEE (reference sequence). The CDR3 contains 15 residues. V lost 7 bases and J lost 4; bases outside the gene matches: 12.

The chain uses TRBV5-1 and TRBJ2-1; 11 bases are a match to TRBD2. CDR3 size: 16 residues. CDR1 SGHRS and CDR2 YFSETQ come from the germline V gene. J gave up 9 bases and V 4 bases, and 12 bases lay outside the gene matches. As DNA, the CDR3 is TGCGCCAGCAGCATAATAACTAGCGGGAGAGGCGTTGAGCAGTTCTTC. The encoded protein is CASSIITSGRGVEQFF.

To note about this clone: The sample has other DNA sequences that encode this CDR3 too. V gene TRBV5-1 combines with J gene TRBJ1-1; the match to TRBD1 covers 7 bases. CDR3 length: 14 amino acids. The germline V gene has CDR1 SGHRS and CDR2 YFSETQ. V lost 4 bases, J lost 0 bases, and 3 bases stayed unmatched. This CDR3 reads CASSTGQMNTEAFF. The CDR3 nucleotides are TGCGCCAGCAGCACGGGACAGATGAACACTGAAGCTTTCTTT.

The V gene is TRBV5-1, the J gene TRBJ1-1; perhaps TRBD1 as D (5 bases). Trimming took 6 bases from V and 1 from J, leaving 10 bases between them. CDR3 length: 13 residues. Germline-derived CDR1 and CDR2 are SGHRS and YFSETQ. The CDR3 region has the DNA TGCGCCAGCATTGACGGGGGGAACACTGAAGCTTTCTTT. Its protein product is CASIDGGNTEAFF.

This chain connects TRBV5-6 to TRBJ1-3, with 7 positions matching TRBD1. The V gene's germline CDR1 is SGHDT and CDR2 YYEEEE. V shed 1 base, J shed 2 bases, and the junction held 9 bases outside the gene matches. The CDR3 covers 17 residues. The CDR3 region has the DNA TGTGCCAGCAGCTTGCGGGGACAGAATATAGCTGGAAACACCATATATTTT. Protein product: CASSLRGQNIAGNTIYF.

With respect to this clone: Other DNA sequences in the sample encode the same CDR3. This rearrangement joins TRBV18 to TRBJ1-2; possible D gene TRBD1, 6 bases. The germline V gene encodes CDR1 KGHSH and CDR2 LQKENI. This CDR3 contains 13 residues. V shed 3 bases and J shed 3 bases, with 8 bases lying between them. CDR3 amino acids: CASSPGGDYGYTF. The CDR3 DNA reads TGTGCCAGCTCACCTGGGGGCGACTATGGCTACACCTTC.

The V and J genes are TRBV7-2 and TRBJ2-3, with 8 bases that match TRBD2. V lost 1 base and J lost 8; bases outside the gene matches: 11. The CDR3 runs to 16 residues. The germline V gene has CDR1 SGHTA and CDR2 FQGNSA. CDR3 sequence reads: CASSLVPERSGSTQYF. The CDR3, as DNA: TGTGCCAGCAGCTTAGTCCCAGAACGAAGCGGGAGTACGCAGTATTTT. The variable domain in full, completed from reference TRBV7-2 and TRBJ2-3, reads GAGVSQSPSNKVTEKGKDVELRCDPISGHTALYWYRQSLGQGLEFLIYFQGNSAPDKSGLPSDRFSAERTGGSVSTLTIQRTQQEDSAVYLCASSLVPERSGSTQYFGPGTRLTVL.

The J gene is TRBJ1-2, the V gene TRBV7-8; the D gene is possibly TRBD1 (5 bases). This CDR3 has 13 residues. Germline assignment: CDR1 SGHVS and CDR2 FQNEAQ. Trimming took 5 bases from V and 6 from J, leaving 13 bases between them. CDR3 residues: CASSRVRGDGYTF. CDR3 nucleotide sequence: TGTGCCAGCAGCCGCGTACGGGGGGATGGCTACACCTTC.

The rearrangement links TRBV5-1 to TRBJ2-6, with D unclear. Per germline, CDR1 SGHRS and CDR2 YFSETQ. The CDR3 loop spans 14 amino acids. The V and J ends lost 0 bases and 6 bases respectively, with 7 bases between them. For the CDR3, the DNA is TGCGCCAGCAGCTTGGCTCTGGCGGCCAACGTCCTGACTTTC. It codes for CASSLALAANVLTF.

The V gene is TRBV30, the J gene TRBJ2-5, with 8 bases lining up with TRBD2. The J segment lost 5 bases and the V segment lost 0 bases, leaving 11 bases of the junction unmatched. This CDR3 comprises 16 residues. Germline CDR1 reads GTSNPN; CDR2 reads SVGIG (reference sequence). The DNA for the CDR3 is TGTGCCTGGAGTGTACGGCCGGGGGGGCTGTGGGAGACCCAGTACTTC. Translating gives CAWSVRPGGLWETQYF.

This clone was seen a single time. Here the CDR3 reads CASSSSAGSYNEQFF. CDR3 nucleotide sequence: TGCGCCAGCAGCTCTTCCGCCGGCTCCTACAATGAGCAGTTCTTC. The chain joins TRBV5-1 to TRBJ2-1; the D is unclear. The V end was cut by 3 bases, the J end by 0 bases, with 10 bases between. This CDR3 has 15 residues. CDR1 is SGHRS and CDR2 is YFSETQ in the germline V gene.

V is TRBV4-2 and J is TRBJ2-1; 8 bases line up with TRBD2. Germline values: CDR1 LGHNA, CDR2 YNFKEQ. Trimming removed 0 bases from V and 8 bases from J; junction bases left unmatched: 15. The CDR3 runs to 18 residues. The CDR3 here is CASSQDPMGLGGRHEQFF. The CDR3 DNA reads TGTGCCAGCAGCCAAGATCCGATGGGACTAGGCGGGAGGCATGAGCAGTTCTTC.

This clone is a singleton in its sample. The rearrangement uses TRBV27 and TRBJ2-1; 10 positions match TRBD1. The length of the CDR3 is 14 residues. V shed 6 bases and J 7 bases; nucleotides not matched to a gene: 6. The V gene's germline CDR1 is MNHEY and CDR2 SMNVEV (reference sequence). As DNA, the CDR3 is TGTGCCAGCAGCCTCGGACAGGGGGAAAATGAGCAGTTCTTC. This translates into CASSLGQGENEQFF.